This T cell receptor beta chain was sequenced during a study of regulatory T cells in long-lasting Graves disease. Time point here: newly diagnosed GD, antithyroid drugs for less than 3 months. Extracted RNA from PBMCs served as the source of the TCR library. Study-wide findings and caveats: Persistent disease preferred TRBV28, TRBJ1-2 and TRBJ2-5; new disease, TRBV20-1 and TRBJ2-1.

The TCR beta library used iRepertoire HTBI primers with Arm-PCR amplification of CDR3. TCRdb reprocessed the multiplex PCR reads with MiXCR, giving one entry per CDR3 protein. The sample holds about 620,000 distinct CDR3 sequences, around 15% seen once. Germline lookup yields CDR1 LGHNT and CDR2 FRNRAP. The CDR3 contains 15 residues. With regard to this clonotype: Its specificity is unknown. Germline and junction disagree at one end, which may indicate a read error.

The data were also submitted as part of a second study, on T cells in Graves' hyperthyroidism and ophthalmopathy.

J is TRBJ2-5 and V is TRBV12-5, with 7 bases fitting TRBD2. The receptor was derived from a woman in her 30s with Graves disease. The sequencing used peripheral blood mononuclear cells (PBMCs), collected at new diagnosis, from a patient treated with antithyroid drugs. DNA for the CDR3: TGTGCTAGCGGTTTGGGTACAACGGGAGGAGAGACCCAGTACTTC. Its translation: CASGLGTTGGETQYF.